This T cell receptor (beta chain) was identified during a study of shared clonotypes between healthy human individuals. V dropped 5 bases and J dropped 0 bases, with 15 bases sitting between them. CDR3 length: 16 amino acids. Germline CDR1 is MNHNY and CDR2 is SVGAGI (reference sequence). The CD8 memory sample joined CD45RO+ cells and CCR7-negative CD45RA+ cells. Clones were read by immunoSEQ multiplex PCR, and TCRdb kept only the in-frame ones, dropping some. The repertoire holds over 300,000 clones, with around 87% as singletons. The receptor comes from a man aged 18-30 years in good health. The V gene is TRBV6-6, the J gene TRBJ2-3, with D maybe TRBD2 (6 bases). The sequencing input was memory CD8+ T cells sorted from blood. Subset given: CD45RO+ cells pooled with CCR7-negative TemRA cells. CDR3 amino acids: CASSPGVADSTDTQYF. DNA of the CDR3: TGTGCCAGCAGTCCCGGGGTAGCGGACAGCACAGATACGCAGTATTTT.